The 17 T cell receptor beta chains listed next were all sequenced from one sample in a study of cytomegalovirus exposure and HLA in healthy donors. It was with 60 Vbeta and 13 Jbeta primers that the PCR ran. Generated by immunoSEQ multiplex PCR, the TCRdb table keeps only in-frame clones and is missing some. This sample has tens of thousands of clones; around 90% occur once, and the top ten carry roughly 8%. The source material was PBMCs. Every receptor here comes from a woman aged 40 to 55 in good health and CMV-seropositive.

This clone was found once. The rearrangement links TRBV19 to TRBJ2-3; 8 positions agree with TRBD2. CDR1 LNHDA and CDR2 SQIVND come from the germline V gene (reference sequence). CDR3 length equals 15 residues. J lost 1 base, V lost 5 bases, and 5 bases had no gene match. CDR3: CASSRWRGGTDTQYF. The CDR3, as DNA: TGTGCCAGTAGTCGATGGCGGGGGGGCACAGATACGCAGTATTTT.

The rearrangement joins TRBV6-5 to TRBJ1-2; 8 nucleotides agree with TRBD1. Germline V gives CDR1 MNHEY, CDR2 SVGAGI. J was trimmed by 4 bases and V by 2 bases; bases with no gene match: 3. This CDR3 has 14 amino acids. In nucleotides, the CDR3 is TGTGCCAGCAGTTACCGGACAGGGAGCTATGGCTACACCTTC. Its protein is CASSYRTGSYGYTF.

The chain recombines TRBV9 with TRBJ2-1; 9 nucleotides agree with TRBD1. J was trimmed by 4 bases and V by 3 bases; bases with no gene match: 5. This CDR3 contains 15 residues. The germline V gene has CDR1 SGDLS and CDR2 YYNGEE. Here the CDR3 reads CASSARQGEYNEQFF. The DNA for the CDR3 is TGTGCCAGCAGCGCCCGACAGGGGGAATACAATGAGCAGTTCTTC. The full variable domain, its missing parts supplied by reference TRBV9 and TRBJ2-1, is DSGVTQTPKHLITATGQRVTLRCSPRSGDLSVYWYQQSLDQGLQFLIQYYNGEERAKGNILERFSAQQFPDLHSELNLSSLELGDSALYFCASSARQGEYNEQFFGPGTRLTVL.

In this sample, this clone turned up once. The chain recombines TRBV2 with TRBJ1-4; D is uncertain. Germline values: CDR1 SNHLY, CDR2 FYNNEI. The V end was cut by 4 bases, the J end by 0 bases, with 15 bases between. This CDR3 has 17 amino acids. CDR3 amino acids: CASSVRQAVATNEKLFF. CDR3 in DNA: TGTGCCAGCAGTGTTCGGCAGGCAGTTGCAACTAATGAAAAACTGTTTTTT.

This chain joins TRBV7-2 and TRBJ1-4, with TRBD1 matching over 7 bases. The CDR3 runs to 14 residues. The J segment lost 4 bases and the V segment lost 7 bases, leaving 6 bases of the junction unmatched. CDR1 is SGHTA and CDR2 is FQGNSA in the germline V gene. The CDR3 DNA reads TGTGCCAGCACCGCGACAGGGATTAATGAAAAACTGTTTTTT. Translated, it gives CASTATGINEKLFF.

J is TRBJ1-1 and V is TRBV19; D call uncertain. The V end lost 8 bases, the J end lost 1 base, and 14 bases lay between the germline ends. CDR3 length: 14 residues. The germline gives CDR1 LNHDA, CDR2 SQIVND (reference sequence). In DNA, the CDR3 is TGTGCCAGTCAAAAACCCTCTAGGAACACTGAAGCTTTCTTT. This gives the protein CASQKPSRNTEAFF.

The chain links TRBV4-2 to TRBJ2-7; 7 nucleotides line up with TRBD1. Germline CDR1 and CDR2: LGHNA and YNFKEQ. J was trimmed by 2 bases and V by 4 bases; bases with no gene match: 8. This CDR3 contains 15 residues. The CDR3 here is CASSPLGTATYEQYF. For the CDR3, the DNA is TGTGCCAGCAGCCCCCTGGGGACAGCAACCTACGAGCAGTACTTC.

The chain is built from TRBV7-9 and TRBJ2-3; a weak D match, TRBD1 (7 bases). The CDR3 length is 16 residues. Trimming stripped 2 bases from V and 0 bases from J, with 12 bases between. From germline, CDR1 is SEHNR and CDR2 FQNEAQ (reference sequence). CDR3 sequence (DNA): TGTGCCAGCAGCTTAAGGGGGCGGGGAAGCACAGATACGCAGTATTTT. Translation: CASSLRGRGSTDTQYF.

The rearrangement links TRBV2 to TRBJ2-1; D not certain. This CDR3 contains 14 residues. Germline V gene lookup returns CDR1 SNHLY and CDR2 FYNNEI. Trimming pared 8 bases from V and 3 bases from J, leaving 14 bases between. In nucleotides, the CDR3 is TGTGCCAGCTTTACTACAACTGGCTACAATGAGCAGTTCTTC. It yields the protein CASFTTTGYNEQFF.

This clone was counted between two and nine times. A far bigger clonotype differs at one base, so this is likely a read error. This CDR3 is also generated by other DNA sequences in the sample. The chain has TRBV28 and TRBJ2-7, with D possibly matching TRBD1 (6 bases). The CDR3 has 13 residues. Trimming stripped 8 bases from V and 6 bases from J, with 17 bases between. The germline gives CDR1 MDHEN, CDR2 SYDVKM. The DNA of the CDR3 is TGTGCCAGCGCCGGTACAGGGTATGGCGAGCAGTACTTC. Encoded protein: CASAGTGYGEQYF.

This chain joins TRBV7-2 and TRBJ2-4; no firm D call. Germline assignment: CDR1 SGHTA and CDR2 FQGNSA. The CDR3 is made up of 15 amino acids. V shed 2 bases and J shed 4 bases, with 12 bases lying between them. CDR3 sequence: CASSLPNLRKNIQYF. The CDR3 nucleotides read TGTGCCAGCAGCTTACCCAATCTCAGGAAAAACATTCAGTACTTC.

Concerning this clone: Other DNA sequences in the sample encode the same CDR3. The rearrangement uses TRBV7-6 and TRBJ2-7; TRBD2 matches at 9 bases. The CDR3 totals 17 residues. The trim removed 1 base at V and 7 bases at J, leaving 14 bases unmatched. Germline V CDR1 and CDR2: SGHVS, FNYEAQ. The DNA for the CDR3 is TGTGCCAGCAGCTTAGTTTCAGGGGCGGGGGGGCCGATGGAGCAGTACTTC. Encoded protein: CASSLVSGAGGPMEQYF.

The sample holds one count of this clone. Sequence at one end of the junction differs from germline and may be a read error. This rearrangement joins TRBV6-4 to TRBJ2-7; no reliable D call. Looked up from germline, CDR1 is MRHNA and CDR2 is SNTAGT. This CDR3 comprises 11 residues. For the CDR3, the DNA is TGTGCCAGCAGTGCCCGGTCCTCGTCTACTTTC. It yields the protein CASSARSSSTF.

The chain joins TRBV5-1 to TRBJ1-5; 8 bases map to TRBD1. This CDR3 is 16 amino acids long. Trimming took 0 bases from V and 0 from J; bases not matched to a gene: 2. The germline V gene encodes CDR1 SGHRS and CDR2 YFSETQ. The DNA for the CDR3 is TGCGCCAGCAGCTTGGGGGACAGGAATAGCAATCAGCCCCAGCATTTT. Protein product: CASSLGDRNSNQPQHF. The whole variable domain, remainder taken from reference TRBV5-1 and TRBJ1-5, is KAGVTQTPRYLIKTRGQQVTLSCSPISGHRSVSWYQQTPGQGLQFLFEYFSETQRNKGNFPGRFSGRQFSNSRSEMNVSTLELGDSALYLCASSLGDRNSNQPQHFGDGTRLSIL.

J is TRBJ2-7 and V is TRBV7-8, with TRBD1 matching over 7 bases. The germline V gene has CDR1 SGHVS and CDR2 FQNEAQ. The CDR3 is 16 amino acids. V shed 3 bases, J shed 2 bases, and the junction held 10 bases outside the gene matches. The CDR3 DNA is TGTGCCAGCAGCTTTCTACAGGGGATTGGAACCTACGAGCAGTACTTC. It codes for CASSFLQGIGTYEQYF.

This clone was picked up one time. The CDR3 spells CASTPQGGGEKLFF. In DNA form, the CDR3 reads TGTGCCAGCACTCCACAGGGCGGCGGAGAAAAACTGTTTTTT. V is TRBV2 and J is TRBJ1-4; possibly TRBD1 for D (6 bases). V lost 7 bases, J lost 8 bases, and 17 bases lay in between. The CDR3 runs to 14 residues. The germline CDR1 and CDR2 sequences are SNHLY and FYNNEI.

This clone was counted only a few times. V gene TRBV4-1 combines with J gene TRBJ1-6, with a possible D match to TRBD1 (5 bases). Germline-derived CDR1 and CDR2 are MGHRA and YSYEKL. V lost 0 bases to trimming and J lost 10 bases, with 10 bases between them. This CDR3 is 14 amino acids long. CDR3 loop: CASSQEQGWSPLHF. Written as DNA, the CDR3 is TGCGCCAGCAGCCAAGAGCAGGGTTGGTCACCCCTCCACTTT.